The 17 T cell receptor beta chains reported below all come from one sample, sequenced in a study of lung T cells in sarcoidosis with Löfgren's syndrome. Via MiXCR, TCRdb re-called the reads, giving one row per CDR3 protein. The data contain about 19,000 distinct CDR3 sequences, 21% of them singletons. Sequenced: CD4+ T cells from bronchoalveolar lavage. All receptors come from a human donor with sarcoidosis (Löfgren's syndrome or another form), or a control subject (not recorded which).

The chain carries TRBV30 and TRBJ1-5; D remains ambiguous. Germline loops: CDR1 GTSNPN, CDR2 SVGIG (reference sequence). The CDR3 is made up of 13 amino acids. V dropped 3 bases and J dropped 1 base, with 7 bases sitting between them. CDR3 loop: CAWSPPSNQPQHF. In DNA, the CDR3 is TGTGCCTGGAGCCCACCCAGCAATCAGCCCCAGCATTTT.

There are many counts of this clonotype. The chain links TRBV20-1 to TRBJ1-1; D is uncertain. V was pared by 0 bases and J by 0 bases, with 5 bases between. The germline CDR1 and CDR2 sequences are DFQATT and SNEGSKA (reference sequence). The CDR3 has 13 amino acids. This CDR3 reads CSAREDMNTEAFF. The CDR3 region has the DNA TGCAGTGCTAGAGAGGATATGAACACTGAAGCTTTCTTT.

Note on this clonotype: The junction and the germline gene differ at one end; a read error may be behind it. The rearrangement joins TRBV6-2 or TRBV6-3 to TRBJ2-1; D is perhaps TRBD1 (6 bases). CDR1 and CDR2 from the germline V gene are MNHEY and SVGEGT. This CDR3 region has 15 residues. The CDR3 DNA reads as TGTGCCAGCAGTAAAAAAGACAGGTCCTACAATGGGCAGTCCTTC. It encodes CASSKKDRSYNGQSF.

This clonotype was recorded a few times. The rearrangement uses TRBV30 and TRBJ2-1; 9 nucleotides align to TRBD2. The CDR3 is 13 residues long. CDR1 GTSNPN and CDR2 SVGIG come from the germline V gene (reference sequence). The V gene end was trimmed by 2 bases and the J gene end by 4 bases; junction bases not matched to a gene: 0. CDR3 sequence: CAWSSGGYNEQFF. The DNA for the CDR3 is TGTGCCTGGAGTAGCGGGGGGTACAATGAGCAGTTCTTC.

This clonotype appeared a few times. This chain's CDR3 is CASSSTGFSGNTIYF. The CDR3 DNA reads as TGTGCCAGCAGCTCGACAGGCTTCTCTGGAAACACCATATATTTT. This chain joins TRBV5-4 and TRBJ1-3; D perhaps matches TRBD1 (6 bases). The V gene lost 3 bases and the J gene lost 0 bases, with 10 bases spanning the gap. The CDR3 contains 15 residues. Germline lookup yields CDR1 SGHNT and CDR2 YYREEE (reference sequence).

This clonotype is medium-sized (0.01 to 0.1%) in the sample. The CDR3 nucleotides read TGTGCCAGCAGTTCCCGCAACAGGGGGCAAATGGGTATGGTGAGCGCTTTCTTT. It is translated as CASSSRNRGQMGMVSAFF. This sequence joins TRBV6-1 and TRBJ1-1; 9 bases are a match to TRBD1. CDR1 and CDR2 from the germline V gene are MNHNS and SASEGT. CDR3 size: 18 residues. V shed 5 bases and J 11 bases; nucleotides not matched to a gene: 24.

By share, this clonotype counts as medium-sized. The chain uses TRBV27 and TRBJ2-6, with D possibly TRBD1 on 6 matching bases. Germline V gene sequence: CDR1 MNHEY, CDR2 SMNVEV (reference sequence). V lost 4 bases and J 1 base, leaving 11 bases between the germline ends. The CDR3 is made up of 16 amino acids. CDR3 sequence reads: CASSSYTGSGANVLTF. CDR3 coding DNA: TGTGCCAGCAGTTCTTATACAGGGTCTGGGGCCAACGTCCTGACTTTC.

This clonotype was seen many times. The V and J genes are TRBV6-6 and TRBJ2-7; the match to TRBD1 covers 9 bases. V was pared by 0 bases and J by 5 bases, with 5 bases of the junction left unmatched. Per the germline V gene, CDR1 is MNHNY and CDR2 is SVGAGI (reference sequence). This CDR3 spans 15 amino acids. CDR3 in DNA: TGTGCCAGCAGTTACTCTGGGACAGGGATCGACGAGCAGTACTTC. The encoded protein is CASSYSGTGIDEQYF.

About this clonotype: One junction end does not reproduce the germline sequence, and a read error may be involved. The chain carries TRBV24-1 and TRBJ2-3; D gene uncertain. This CDR3 comprises 15 residues. From germline, CDR1 is KGHDR and CDR2 SFDVKD. The chain's CDR3 is CATSDLARSTDTQYF. The CDR3 region has the DNA TGTGCCACCAGTGATTTAGCTCGGAGCACAGATACACAGTATTTT.

In this sample, this clonotype turned up many times. The chain links TRBV18 to TRBJ2-5; 9 nucleotides line up with TRBD1. The V segment lost 5 bases and the J segment 4 bases; nucleotides outside the gene matches: 5. This CDR3 contains 14 residues. Germline V lookup: CDR1 KGHSH, CDR2 LQKENI. CDR3 coding DNA: TGTGCCAGCTCAACGAAGACAGGGGGAGAGACCCAGTACTTC. Protein product: CASSTKTGGETQYF.

The chain uses TRBV18 and TRBJ1-4, with D perhaps matching TRBD1 (6 bases). The V gene lost 6 bases and the J gene lost 8 bases, with 10 bases spanning the gap. The V gene's germline CDR1 is KGHSH and CDR2 LQKENI. This CDR3 has 12 amino acids. The CDR3: CASSPGTEKLFF. CDR3 in DNA: TGTGCCAGCTCTCCGGGGACAGAAAAACTGTTTTTT. Using reference TRBV18 and TRBJ1-4 for the parts outside the CDR3, the full variable domain is NAGVMQNPRHLVRRRGQEARLRCSPMKGHSHVYWYRQLPEEGLKFMVYLQKENIIDESGMPKERFSAEFPKEGPSILRIQQVVRGDSAAYFCASSPGTEKLFFGSGTQLSVL.

This clonotype was found many times. In DNA form, the CDR3 reads TGTGCCAGCTCACGGGAGGGAGACGAGCAGTACTTC. This codes for CASSREGDEQYF. The chain joins TRBV18 to TRBJ2-7, with 7 bases that match TRBD2. Germline V gene lookup returns CDR1 KGHSH and CDR2 LQKENI. V lost 4 bases, J lost 5 bases, and 2 bases stayed unmatched. CDR3 length equals 12 residues.

As regards this clonotype: An end of the junction does not agree with germline; a read error may underlie this. This rearrangement joins TRBV9 to TRBJ2-5, with a tentative D call TRBD2 (5 bases). There are 12 residues in the CDR3. Germline V lookup: CDR1 SGDLS, CDR2 YYNGEE. The DNA for the CDR3 is TGTGCCAGTAGCGTAGTCGACGGGACCCAGTACTTC. Protein: CASSVVDGTQYF.

The chain recombines TRBV30 with TRBJ1-1, with D perhaps TRBD1 (5 bases). The V end lost 0 bases, the J end lost 10 bases, and 12 bases lay between the germline ends. CDR1 is GTSNPN and CDR2 is SVGIG in the germline V gene (reference sequence). The CDR3 is 12 amino acids. DNA of the CDR3: TGTGCCTGGAGTGTACGAAGTCAGGGAGCTTTCTTT. It encodes CAWSVRSQGAFF.

This clonotype has ten or more counts. This chain joins TRBV10-3 and TRBJ1-3; 8 positions match TRBD1. Germline CDR1 reads ENHRY; CDR2 reads SYGVKD. The length of the CDR3 is 13 residues. J lost 2 bases, V lost 8 bases, and 2 bases had no gene match. The CDR3 bases are TGTGCCATCCGACAGGGGACTGGAAACACCATATATTTT. This sequence encodes CAIRQGTGNTIYF.

This clonotype was recorded at least ten times. This chain connects TRBV7-2 to TRBJ2-4; TRBD1 is a possible D gene (6 bases). The CDR3 spans 13 residues. V gave up 1 base and J gave up 6 bases, with 7 bases separating them. From germline, CDR1 is SGHTA and CDR2 FQGNSA. Here the CDR3 reads CASSLVGGNIQYF. In nucleotides, the CDR3 is TGTGCCAGCAGCTTAGTAGGGGGAAACATTCAGTACTTC.

The chain joins TRBV5-1 to TRBJ2-1; D might be TRBD2 (5 bases). CDR3 length: 15 residues. Germline CDR1 is SGHRS and CDR2 is YFSETQ. V was trimmed by 3 bases and J by 2 bases, leaving 12 bases between them. The CDR3 spells CASSSSGSPYNEQFF. The DNA of the CDR3 is TGCGCCAGCAGCTCCAGTGGGAGCCCCTACAATGAGCAGTTCTTC. The entire variable domain, with the rest obtained from reference TRBV5-1 and TRBJ2-1, is as follows: KAGVTQTPRYLIKTRGQQVTLSCSPISGHRSVSWYQQTPGQGLQFLFEYFSETQRNKGNFPGRFSGRQFSNSRSEMNVSTLELGDSALYLCASSSSGSPYNEQFFGPGTRLTVL.